The 11 T cell receptor beta chains given below trace back to one sample, sequenced in a study of T-cell memory formation after mild COVID-19. TCRdb fed the 5' RACE reads into MiXCR, producing one record per CDR3 protein. The sample lists 150,000 or so distinct CDR3 sequences; roughly a third were seen once. The sample was PBMCs or a T cell subset sorted from them (not recorded which). The receptors derive from an adult woman who had mild COVID-19 (a few samples of this study predate the infection). Cell type and time point are not known.

V usage is TRBV2 and J usage is TRBJ2-7; 8 bases match TRBD2. The CDR3 loop spans 14 amino acids. Germline CDR1 and CDR2: SNHLY and FYNNEI. V was clipped by 10 bases and J by 2 bases; unmatched bases: 10. CDR3 nucleotides: TGTGCCACCAGGCCGGGACTAGGGCCCTACGAGCAGTACTTC. It specifies CATRPGLGPYEQYF. The full variable domain, its missing parts supplied by reference TRBV2 and TRBJ2-7, is EPEVTQTPSHQVTQMGQEVILRCVPISNHLYFYWYRQILGQKVEFLVSFYNNEISEKSEIFDDQFSVERPDGSNFTLKIRSTKLEDSAMYFCATRPGLGPYEQYFGPGTRLTVT.

The rearrangement joins TRBV6-1 to TRBJ2-7; D assignment may be TRBD1 or TRBD2 (5 bases each). Germline V gene sequence: CDR1 MNHNS, CDR2 SASEGT. CDR3 length: 13 residues. Trimming shortened V by 5 bases and J by 1 base, and 9 bases separated the two germline ends. CDR3 nucleotides: TGTGCCAGCAGTTGGGACGGATCCTACGAGCAGTACTTC. Residues: CASSWDGSYEQYF.

The genes are TRBV12-3 or TRBV12-4 and TRBJ2-7, with TRBD2 as a possible D gene (7 bases). The CDR3 contains 14 residues. V was trimmed by 3 bases and J by 4 bases, leaving 13 bases between them. The CDR3 DNA reads TGTGCCAGCAGTTTTTGGGGGGGGCTTTACGAGCAGTACTTC. It translates to CASSFWGGLYEQYF.

As DNA, the CDR3 is TGTGCCTGGTATGACAGGGAACCTAGCACAGATACGCAGTATTTT. It specifies CAWYDREPSTDTQYF. V usage is TRBV30 and J usage is TRBJ2-3; 7 positions match TRBD1. Germline CDR1 is GTSNPN and CDR2 is SVGIG (reference sequence). The ends lost 5 bases at V and 0 bases at J; junction bases unmatched: 8. The CDR3 has 15 residues.

The V and J genes are TRBV4-2 and TRBJ2-2, with D perhaps assigned TRBD1 or TRBD2 (5 bases each). Trimming removed 1 base at V and 0 bases at J, with 12 bases between. The CDR3 loop spans 17 amino acids. Per the germline V gene, CDR1 is LGHNA and CDR2 is YNFKEQ. As DNA, the CDR3 is TGTGCCAGCAGCCAAGGGGGGATACAGACGAACACCGGGGAGCTGTTTTTT. Translation gives CASSQGGIQTNTGELFF.

This clonotype was recorded once. The V and J genes are TRBV12-3 or TRBV12-4 and TRBJ2-5; 7 bases are a match to TRBD2. The CDR3 has 14 residues. With V trimmed by 6 bases and J by 4 bases, 8 bases remained unmatched. CDR3 sequence (DNA): TGTGCCAGCAGCCGGACTAGGGCGGGAGAGACCCAGTACTTC. As protein: CASSRTRAGETQYF.

This clonotype was seen ten or more times. J is TRBJ1-1 and V is TRBV7-9, with 8 bases matching TRBD1. The V and J ends lost 4 bases and 1 base, in that order; junction bases with no gene match: 2. Germline CDR1 and CDR2: SEHNR and FQNEAQ (reference sequence). The CDR3 is 14 residues long. CDR3 bases: TGTGCCAGCAGCTCAGGGACAGGGAACACTGAAGCTTTCTTT. Protein product: CASSSGTGNTEAFF.

This clonotype has more than one count but fewer than ten. CDR3 in DNA: TGCGCCAGCAACTACGGGAGCTCAGGACGAGCTGAGCAGTTCTTC. It codes for CASNYGSSGRAEQFF. V gene TRBV5-1 combines with J gene TRBJ2-1, with D possibly TRBD2 on 6 matching bases. This CDR3 spans 15 amino acids. Trimming cost V 6 bases and J 9 bases, with 22 bases left between them. In germline, CDR1 is SGHRS, CDR2 YFSETQ.

V is TRBV5-1 and J is TRBJ2-3; D possibly corresponds to TRBD1 (5 bases). The CDR3 has 15 amino acids. V lost 1 base, J lost 5 bases, and 14 bases lay in between. Germline assignment: CDR1 SGHRS and CDR2 YFSETQ. The CDR3, as DNA: TGCGCCAGCAGCTTGTGGGTGCAGGGTGTAGATACGCAGTATTTT. As protein: CASSLWVQGVDTQYF.

The count of this clonotype is one. The chain uses TRBV29-1 and TRBJ1-2; no reliable D call. The CDR3 is 12 amino acids. Germline V gives CDR1 SQVTM, CDR2 ANQGSEA. Deletions cut 0 bases from V and 9 bases from J, with 11 bases between. The CDR3 spells CSVEDPYSSYTF. CDR3 bases: TGCAGCGTTGAAGATCCTTATTCTAGCTACACCTTC.

The V and J genes are TRBV4-3 and TRBJ2-3; 9 bases agree with TRBD1. CDR3 length: 17 residues. The germline CDR1 and CDR2 sequences are LGHNA and YSLEER. V shed 0 bases, J shed 4 bases, and the junction held 8 bases outside the gene matches. CDR3 region: CASSQEAWTGVADTQYF. The CDR3 DNA reads TGCGCCAGCAGCCAAGAAGCCTGGACAGGGGTAGCAGATACGCAGTATTTT.